This T cell receptor (beta chain) originates from a study of yellow fever vaccine responses in identical twins. Points from the study as a whole: Vaccine-induced T cell responses in twins were reportedly observed to appear partly convergent, partly personalized.

Germline V gene lookup returns CDR1 SGHAT and CDR2 FQNNGV. The CDR3 contains 13 residues. Trimming removed 3 bases from V and 1 base from J, with 3 bases in between. To note about this clonotype: Its cognate antigen is unknown.

TCRdb passed the RT-PCR reads through MiXCR, listing each CDR3 protein once. The top ten clones hold about 4.8% of a sample with about 23,000 distinct CDR3 sequences, more than 60% of them seen once. The sequence came from a woman younger than 30 who received the yellow fever vaccine. The sample consisted of T cells from blood (PBMCs), unsorted or a sorted subset (not recorded which), taken before or after yellow fever vaccination (not recorded which). The chain couples TRBV11-2 to TRBJ1-4; D gene ambiguous. CDR3 nucleotides: TGTGCCAGCAGCTTCAGAACTAATGAAAAACTGTTTTTT. It translates to CASSFRTNEKLFF.